In its sample, the clone carrying this T cell receptor (beta chain) was seen many times. The CDR3 length is 14 residues. Trimming pared 4 bases from V and 4 bases from J, leaving 13 bases between. CDR1 is MGHRA and CDR2 is YSYEKL in the germline V gene. From the 5' RACE reads, TCRdb called clonotypes with MiXCR, one entry per CDR3 protein. This table has a few hundred thousand distinct CDR3 sequences, under 5% appearing once. This entry belongs to a study of T cells after yellow fever vaccination. Sequences were derived from PBMCs, sampled 5 days after the yellow fever booster vaccination. This sequence joins TRBV4-1 and TRBJ1-2; D remains unclear. This receptor was taken from a man aged 18 to 30 who received the YFV17D yellow fever vaccine. The chain's CDR3 is CASSRERRGYGYTF. Written as DNA, the CDR3 is TGCGCCAGCAGCCGCGAAAGACGGGGCTATGGCTACACCTTC.